The 32 T cell receptor beta chains in this list originate from one sample, sequenced in a study of control samples from healthy donors and cancer patients. TCRdb's copy holds only in-frame clones and misses some; the assay was immunoSEQ multiplex PCR. The table has 150,000 to 180,000 clones, over 85% seen once; the top ten hold around 6.1%. Sequenced: blood. These receptors came from a man in his forties in good health.

This chain uses TRBV28 with TRBJ1-5, with D maybe TRBD1 (6 bases). The CDR3 runs 15 residues. Germline V gives CDR1 MDHEN, CDR2 SYDVKM. The V end lost 5 bases, the J end lost 1 base, and 12 bases lay between the germline ends. The CDR3 bases are TGTGCCAGCAGTATGGACAGAAGCAGCAATCAGCCCCAGCATTTT. Translating gives CASSMDRSSNQPQHF.

With respect to this clone: In the same sample, other DNA sequences code for this CDR3. The chain is built from TRBV11-2 and TRBJ2-7; D not resolved. Germline V lookup: CDR1 SGHAT, CDR2 FQNNGV. Trimming pared 1 base from V and 3 bases from J, leaving 7 bases between. CDR3 length: 13 residues. Written as DNA, the CDR3 is TGTGCCAGCAGCTTAGCGTCTAACTACGAGCAGTACTTC. Translated: CASSLASNYEQYF.

The chain uses TRBV24-1 and TRBJ1-2; possible D gene TRBD1, 5 bases. The V end lost 3 bases, the J end lost 7 bases, and 11 bases lay between the germline ends. Germline V lookup: CDR1 KGHDR, CDR2 SFDVKD. The length of the CDR3 is 13 residues. CDR3 in DNA: TGTGCCACCAGTGATAGACGACAGATTGGCTACACCTTC. As protein: CATSDRRQIGYTF.

This sequence joins TRBV5-1 and TRBJ1-5; D is undetermined. Deletions cut 1 base from V and 5 bases from J, with 7 bases between. This CDR3 region has 13 residues. Per germline, CDR1 SGHRS and CDR2 YFSETQ. CDR3 sequence: CASSLIGDQPQHF. In nucleotides, the CDR3 is TGCGCCAGCAGCTTGATCGGGGATCAGCCCCAGCATTTT.

The V call is TRBV28, the J call TRBJ1-6; TRBD1 matches at 7 bases. The germline V gene encodes CDR1 MDHEN and CDR2 SYDVKM. Germline trimming cut 6 bases from V and 9 bases from J; bases unmatched to any gene: 8. CDR3 length equals 14 residues. The CDR3 loop reads CASSLRDSLSPLHF. CDR3 sequence (DNA): TGTGCCAGCAGCCTTCGGGACAGCCTTTCACCCCTCCACTTT.

This chain connects TRBV19 to TRBJ1-1; D not resolved. V was clipped by 3 bases and J by 2 bases, with 13 bases between them. Germline V gives CDR1 LNHDA, CDR2 SQIVND (reference sequence). CDR3 length: 15 residues. For the CDR3, the DNA is TGTGCCAGTAGTATTGGCTCGGCATCCAACACTGAAGCTTTCTTT. Translation gives CASSIGSASNTEAFF.

The rearrangement joins TRBV5-1 to TRBJ1-2; D gene uncertain. V gave up 2 bases and J gave up 8 bases, with 13 bases separating them. CDR1 and CDR2 from the germline V gene are SGHRS and YFSETQ. CDR3 length: 13 residues. CDR3 nucleotide sequence: TGCGCCAGCAGCTTCGACACCCACGGAGGCTACACCTTC. Its protein is CASSFDTHGGYTF. Full variable domain (remainder filled in from reference TRBV5-1 and TRBJ1-2): KAGVTQTPRYLIKTRGQQVTLSCSPISGHRSVSWYQQTPGQGLQFLFEYFSETQRNKGNFPGRFSGRQFSNSRSEMNVSTLELGDSALYLCASSFDTHGGYTFGSGTRLTVV.

The V call is TRBV3-1 (or the pseudogene TRBV3-2), the J call TRBJ2-2; 9 nucleotides match TRBD1. The CDR3 totals 19 residues. The V and J ends lost 3 bases and 1 base, in that order; junction bases with no gene match: 12. The germline CDR1 and CDR2 sequences are LGHDT and YNNKEL (reference sequence). The CDR3 sequence is CASSHKGEKGQGNTGELFF. CDR3 sequence (DNA): TGTGCCAGCAGCCACAAAGGGGAGAAGGGACAGGGGAACACCGGGGAGCTGTTTTTT.

A remark on this clone: This specimen includes other DNA sequences encoding the same CDR3. This chain joins TRBV5-1 and TRBJ2-3, with 9 positions matching TRBD2. Germline-derived CDR1 and CDR2 are SGHRS and YFSETQ. CDR3 size: 15 residues. V gave up 0 bases and J gave up 4 bases; unmatched junction bases: 3. The CDR3 DNA sequence: TGCGCCAGCAGCTTGGGCGGGGGGGCTGCAGATACGCAGTATTTT. Its protein product is CASSLGGGAADTQYF.

The gene calls are TRBV11-3 and TRBJ2-7; 9 nucleotides match TRBD1. The CDR3 runs to 15 residues. Germline CDR1 reads SGHNT; CDR2 reads YENEEA. The V segment lost 2 bases and the J segment 1 base; nucleotides outside the gene matches: 3. CDR3 amino acids: CASSLSGTGSYEQYF. In nucleotides, the CDR3 is TGTGCCAGCAGCTTAAGTGGGACAGGGTCCTACGAGCAGTACTTC.

The rearrangement joins TRBV19 to TRBJ1-2, with 8 bases lining up with TRBD1. Germline values: CDR1 LNHDA, CDR2 SQIVND (reference sequence). The CDR3 loop spans 15 amino acids. Trimming took 0 bases from V and 8 from J; bases not matched to a gene: 8. The CDR3 DNA reads as TGTGCCAGTAGTATAGACAGGGGGCGAATGAGCGGCTACACCTTC. Amino acid sequence: CASSIDRGRMSGYTF.

The chain recombines TRBV27 with TRBJ1-2; possibly TRBD1 for D (5 bases). V shed 4 bases and J shed 3 bases, with 21 bases lying between them. The germline CDR1 and CDR2 sequences are MNHEY and SMNVEV (reference sequence). The CDR3 totals 17 residues. The CDR3: CASSSSRRQTRDYGYTF. The CDR3 DNA reads as TGTGCCAGCAGTTCCTCACGGAGACAGACGAGGGACTATGGCTACACCTTC.

The V gene is TRBV20-1, the J gene TRBJ2-1; 8 nucleotides match TRBD2. Germline lookup yields CDR1 DFQATT and CDR2 SNEGSKA (reference sequence). V shed 3 bases and J 10 bases; nucleotides not matched to a gene: 5. CDR3 length: 12 residues. The CDR3 nucleotides are TGCAGTGCTAGTTTAGCGGGGTGGGAGCAGTTCTTC. Residues: CSASLAGWEQFF.

J is TRBJ2-7 and V is TRBV27; D could derive from TRBD1 or TRBD2 (7 bases each). Germline V gene data show CDR1 as MNHEY and CDR2 as SMNVEV (reference sequence). This CDR3 is built from 14 residues. Trimming took 6 bases from V and 1 from J, leaving 13 bases between them. The CDR3 DNA reads TGTGCCAGCAGGAGACAGGGAGGGTCCTACGAGCAGTACTTC. It yields the protein CASRRQGGSYEQYF.

The rearrangement links TRBV11-2 to TRBJ1-4; maybe TRBD1 (6 bases). The V end lost 2 bases, the J end lost 7 bases, and 11 bases lay between the germline ends. This CDR3 is 14 amino acids long. Germline lookup yields CDR1 SGHAT and CDR2 FQNNGV. The CDR3 spells CASSLRGLGEKLFF. CDR3 coding DNA: TGTGCCAGCAGCTTAAGGGGGTTAGGTGAAAAACTGTTTTTT.

This chain links TRBV5-1 with TRBJ2-7, with D possibly matching TRBD1 (7 bases). Germline assignment: CDR1 SGHRS and CDR2 YFSETQ. Trimming cost V 0 bases and J 1 base, with 23 bases left between them. This CDR3 contains 19 residues. CDR3 sequence reads: CASSLAEPRNRGGSYEQYF. The CDR3 region has the DNA TGCGCCAGCAGCTTGGCCGAGCCCAGGAACAGGGGAGGTTCCTACGAGCAGTACTTC.

V and J are TRBV5-8 and TRBJ2-1, with 11 bases fitting TRBD1. There are 16 residues in the CDR3. The germline gives CDR1 SGHTS, CDR2 YDEGEE. With V trimmed by 0 bases and J by 3 bases, 2 bases remained unmatched. The CDR3 region has the DNA TGTGCCAGCAGCTTGGTGGGACAGGGGGTCTACAATGAGCAGTTCTTC. This codes for CASSLVGQGVYNEQFF.

The chain employs TRBV19 and TRBJ1-4; D perhaps matches TRBD1 (6 bases). Germline values: CDR1 LNHDA, CDR2 SQIVND (reference sequence). The V end lost 6 bases, the J end lost 7 bases, and 15 bases lay between the germline ends. The CDR3 runs to 14 residues. CDR3 nucleotides: TGTGCCAGTAGGGACAACAGGGATGGTGAAAAACTGTTTTTT. Translation gives CASRDNRDGEKLFF.

The V and J genes are TRBV9 and TRBJ2-1, with 7 bases lining up with TRBD1. The CDR3 loop spans 13 amino acids. CDR1 SGDLS and CDR2 YYNGEE come from the germline V gene. Trimming cost V 4 bases and J 8 bases; bases outside gene matches: 6. The CDR3 DNA sequence: TGTGCCAGCAGCCCCGACAGGGATGATGAGCAGTTCTTC. It specifies CASSPDRDDEQFF.

The gene calls are TRBV5-1 and TRBJ2-2; 11 nucleotides match TRBD2. This CDR3 spans 16 amino acids. The V gene's germline CDR1 is SGHRS and CDR2 YFSETQ. V lost 4 bases, J lost 6 bases, and 8 bases stayed unmatched. The DNA of the CDR3 is TGCGCCAGCAGCCCGCGGACTAGCGGGTTCCCCGGGGAGCTGTTTTTT. Protein: CASSPRTSGFPGELFF. The variable domain in full, with the rest retrieved from reference TRBV5-1 and TRBJ2-2, is KAGVTQTPRYLIKTRGQQVTLSCSPISGHRSVSWYQQTPGQGLQFLFEYFSETQRNKGNFPGRFSGRQFSNSRSEMNVSTLELGDSALYLCASSPRTSGFPGELFFGEGSRLTVL.

The V and J genes are TRBV5-1 and TRBJ1-1; possible D gene TRBD1, 6 bases. Germline V gene data show CDR1 as SGHRS and CDR2 as YFSETQ. This CDR3 region has 14 residues. Between the trimmed V and J ends, which lost 0 bases and 7 bases, there was a span of 13 bases. The CDR3 DNA is TGCGCCAGCAGCTTGGGGGGGCCCGGTGTTGAAGCTTTCTTT. Protein: CASSLGGPGVEAFF.

The chain links TRBV9 to TRBJ1-2, with D unresolved. This CDR3 comprises 12 residues. Trimming took 3 bases from V and 7 from J, leaving 10 bases between them. Looked up from germline, CDR1 is SGDLS and CDR2 is YYNGEE. CDR3 coding DNA: TGTGCCAGCAGCGGTGACCGAGGTGGCTACACCTTC. Translation gives CASSGDRGGYTF. The full variable domain, rest sourced from reference TRBV9 and TRBJ1-2, is DSGVTQTPKHLITATGQRVTLRCSPRSGDLSVYWYQQSLDQGLQFLIQYYNGEERAKGNILERFSAQQFPDLHSELNLSSLELGDSALYFCASSGDRGGYTFGSGTRLTVV.

The rearrangement links TRBV5-1 to TRBJ2-2; D may be TRBD2 (5 bases). Germline lookup yields CDR1 SGHRS and CDR2 YFSETQ. The CDR3 is 14 amino acids. Trimming removed 4 bases from V and 4 bases from J, with 11 bases in between. The CDR3 DNA is TGCGCCAGCAGCAAAGGACTGAGCACCGGGGAGCTGTTTTTT. This sequence encodes CASSKGLSTGELFF.

The chain couples TRBV3-1 (or the pseudogene TRBV3-2) to TRBJ2-7, with 10 bases identical to TRBD1. Trimming took 4 bases from V and 4 from J; bases not matched to a gene: 7. The V gene's germline CDR1 is LGHDT and CDR2 YNNKEL (reference sequence). The CDR3 is 15 residues long. CDR3 sequence: CASSPEGQGRYEQYF. The CDR3 bases are TGTGCCAGCAGCCCCGAGGGACAGGGGAGGTACGAGCAGTACTTC.

CDR3 sequence: CATSDWVGRGPYGYTF. In DNA form, the CDR3 reads TGTGCCACCAGTGATTGGGTAGGCAGGGGGCCCTATGGCTACACCTTC. This chain links TRBV24-1 with TRBJ1-2, with 8 bases matching TRBD1. The CDR3 has 16 residues. Trimming at V came to 2 bases and at J to 4 bases, leaving 8 bases not matched to a gene. CDR1 is KGHDR and CDR2 is SFDVKD in the germline V gene.

The chain couples TRBV4-1 to TRBJ1-2, with 7 bases that match TRBD1. The CDR3 runs to 15 residues. CDR1 is MGHRA, CDR2 YSYEKL, per germline. V was clipped by 5 bases and J by 1 base; unmatched bases: 7. CDR3 region: CASSFSTGINYGYTF. The CDR3 DNA is TGCGCCAGCAGCTTTTCGACAGGGATTAACTATGGCTACACCTTC.

The chain joins TRBV11-2 to TRBJ1-1; no definite D call. V was cut by 0 bases and J by 7 bases, with 6 bases left in between. The CDR3 runs to 12 residues. Per the germline V gene, CDR1 is SGHAT and CDR2 is FQNNGV. The CDR3 region is CASSLDRSEAFF. The CDR3 nucleotides read TGTGCCAGCAGCTTAGACAGGAGTGAAGCTTTCTTT.

The rearrangement links TRBV6-5 to TRBJ1-5, with a possible D match to TRBD1 (5 bases). V shed 6 bases and J shed 4 bases, with 10 bases lying between them. The CDR3 totals 13 residues. Germline V gene lookup returns CDR1 MNHEY and CDR2 SVGAGI. The CDR3: CASSRGDNQPQHF. DNA for the CDR3: TGTGCCAGCAGCCGGGGGGATAATCAGCCCCAGCATTTT.

This chain connects TRBV2 to TRBJ2-1, with 9 bases aligning to TRBD1. CDR1 SNHLY and CDR2 FYNNEI come from the germline V gene. Losses at the gene ends were 0 bases for V and 6 bases for J; bases not matched to a gene: 6. The CDR3 sequence is 16 residues long. The CDR3 region is CASSEAAGTGRNEQFF. CDR3 sequence (DNA): TGTGCCAGCAGTGAAGCGGCCGGGACAGGGCGCAATGAGCAGTTCTTC.

V and J are TRBV12-3 or TRBV12-4 and TRBJ1-1; 7 bases agree with TRBD1. The CDR3 sequence is 12 residues long. V dropped 4 bases and J dropped 8; count of bases not matched to a gene: 4. CDR3: CASSSMGQEAFF. CDR3 nucleotides: TGTGCCAGCAGTTCGATGGGACAGGAAGCTTTCTTT.

V and J are TRBV2 and TRBJ2-5; D is unresolved. Germline-derived CDR1 and CDR2 are SNHLY and FYNNEI. This CDR3 spans 12 amino acids. V was clipped by 4 bases and J by 4 bases, with 7 bases between them. The CDR3 nucleotides read TGTGCCAGCAGTGGAGCGAGAGAGACCCAGTACTTC. Its protein is CASSGARETQYF.

The chain couples TRBV9 to TRBJ2-1; unclear D gene. Trimming pared 0 bases from V and 12 bases from J, leaving 13 bases between. The CDR3 covers 13 residues. Germline loops: CDR1 SGDLS, CDR2 YYNGEE. CDR3 sequence (DNA): TGTGCCAGCAGCGTAGATATGAGGTCTGCGCAGTTCTTC. Protein sequence: CASSVDMRSAQFF.